One sample yielded the 5 T cell receptor beta chains listed below, sequenced in a study of T cell responses to AZD1222 COVID-19 vaccine. The table came from immunoSEQ multiplex PCR; TCRdb's copy has only in-frame clones and leaves some out. The data show 200,000 or so clones, 88% seen once. The sequences come from peripheral blood, collected on day 0 of AZD1222 vaccination. All receptors derive from an adult in good health.

As for this clone: This is likely a read error, given that the CDR3 carries no conserved phenylalanine or tryptophan at its end. The DNA is left out, because the CDR3 cannot be placed on it with certainty; the CDR3 is given as TCRdb lists it. The V and J genes are TRBV6-1 and TRBJ1-1; the table names TRBD1, a call not compared with the DNA. With termini counted, the CDR3 has 15 amino acids. The V gene's germline CDR1 is MNHNS and CDR2 SASEGT. This CDR3 reads CASSEAGGQRQPPPS.

V gene TRBV12-5 combines with J gene TRBJ2-7; maybe TRBD2 (6 bases). Germline assignment: CDR1 LGHNT and CDR2 FRNRAP. The CDR3 runs to 13 residues. V dropped 7 bases and J dropped 1 base, with 11 bases sitting between them. The CDR3 region is CASASRESYEQYF. The CDR3 DNA reads as TGTGCTAGTGCCAGCCGGGAGTCCTACGAGCAGTACTTC. Filled out from reference TRBV12-5 and TRBJ2-7, the complete variable domain reads DARVTQTPRHKVTEMGQEVTMRCQPILGHNTVFWYRQTMMQGLELLAYFRNRAPLDDSGMPKDRFSAEMPDATLATLKIQPSEPRDSAVYFCASASRESYEQYFGPGTRLTVT.

The J gene is TRBJ1-3, the V gene TRBV30; D gene unclear. Trimming stripped 1 base from V and 4 bases from J, with 8 bases between. CDR1 GTSNPN and CDR2 SVGIG come from the germline V gene (reference sequence). This CDR3 spans 13 amino acids. CDR3 sequence reads: CAWSAELGNTIYF. CDR3 DNA sequence: TGTGCCTGGAGTGCCGAGTTGGGAAACACCATATATTTT.

The CDR3 region is CASRSSPSGDQPQHF. In DNA, the CDR3 is TGTGCCTCTCGTTCCTCTCCCAGCGGTGATCAGCCCCAGCATTTT. J is TRBJ1-5 and V is TRBV6-5; D is undetermined. CDR3 size: 15 residues. From germline, CDR1 is MNHEY and CDR2 SVGAGI. With 11 bases removed from V and 5 bases from J, the gap between germline ends came to 22 bases.

This chain joins TRBV21-1 and TRBJ2-2; TRBD1 is taken as the D call from the table, unchecked against the DNA. TRBV21-1 is designated a pseudogene. CDR3 length: 10 amino acids. CDR3 loop: CARQPGELFF. The CDR3 coding sequence is TGTGCCAGACAACCCGGGGAGCTGTTTTTT.